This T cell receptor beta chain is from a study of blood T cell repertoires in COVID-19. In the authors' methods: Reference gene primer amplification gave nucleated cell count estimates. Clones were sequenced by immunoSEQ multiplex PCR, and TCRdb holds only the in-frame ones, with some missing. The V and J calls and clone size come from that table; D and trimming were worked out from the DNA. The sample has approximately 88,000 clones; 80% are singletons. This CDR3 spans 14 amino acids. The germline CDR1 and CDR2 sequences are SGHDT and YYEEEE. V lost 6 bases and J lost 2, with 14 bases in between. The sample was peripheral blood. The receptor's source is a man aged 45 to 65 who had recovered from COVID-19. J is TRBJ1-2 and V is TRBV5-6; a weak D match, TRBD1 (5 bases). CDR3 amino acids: CASIKGPENYGYTF. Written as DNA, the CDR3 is TGTGCCAGCATCAAGGGGCCGGAGAACTATGGCTACACCTTC.